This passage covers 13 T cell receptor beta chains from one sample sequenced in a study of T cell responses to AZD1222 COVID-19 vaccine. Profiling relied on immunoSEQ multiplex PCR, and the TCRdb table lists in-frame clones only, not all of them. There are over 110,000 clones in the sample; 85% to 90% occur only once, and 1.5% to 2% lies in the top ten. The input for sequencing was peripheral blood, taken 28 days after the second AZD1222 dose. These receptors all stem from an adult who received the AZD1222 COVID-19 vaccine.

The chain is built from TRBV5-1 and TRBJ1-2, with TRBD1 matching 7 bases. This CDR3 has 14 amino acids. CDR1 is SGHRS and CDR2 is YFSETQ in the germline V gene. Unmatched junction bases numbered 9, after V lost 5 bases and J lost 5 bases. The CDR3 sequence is CASSSTGPVYGYTF. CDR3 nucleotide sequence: TGCGCCAGCAGTTCGACAGGGCCCGTATATGGCTACACCTTC.

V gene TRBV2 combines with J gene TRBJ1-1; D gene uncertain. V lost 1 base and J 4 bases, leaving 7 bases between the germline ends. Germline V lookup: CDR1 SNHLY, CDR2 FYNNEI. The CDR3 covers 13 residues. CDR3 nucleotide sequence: TGTGCCAGCAGTGAAGACGTGCCCACTGAAGCTTTCTTT. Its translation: CASSEDVPTEAFF. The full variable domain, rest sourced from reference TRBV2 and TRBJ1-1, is EPEVTQTPSHQVTQMGQEVILRCVPISNHLYFYWYRQILGQKVEFLVSFYNNEISEKSEIFDDQFSVERPDGSNFTLKIRSTKLEDSAMYFCASSEDVPTEAFFGQGTRLTVV.

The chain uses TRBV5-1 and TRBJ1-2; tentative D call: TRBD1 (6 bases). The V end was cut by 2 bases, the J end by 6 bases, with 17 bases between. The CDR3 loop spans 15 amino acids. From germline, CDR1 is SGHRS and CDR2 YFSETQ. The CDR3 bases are TGCGCCAGCAGCTTTCAGGGGAGGAAATTGGATGGCTACACCTTC. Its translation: CASSFQGRKLDGYTF.

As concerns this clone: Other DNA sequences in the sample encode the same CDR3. As DNA, the CDR3 is TGTGCCAGTACCAGGGGGCTGAGCAATCAGCCCCAGCATTTT. Its protein product is CASTRGLSNQPQHF. The V gene is TRBV19, the J gene TRBJ1-5, with 8 bases matching TRBD1. This CDR3 comprises 14 residues. Germline values: CDR1 LNHDA, CDR2 SQIVND (reference sequence). With 7 bases clipped from V and 1 base from J, the junction kept 3 bases outside the gene matches.

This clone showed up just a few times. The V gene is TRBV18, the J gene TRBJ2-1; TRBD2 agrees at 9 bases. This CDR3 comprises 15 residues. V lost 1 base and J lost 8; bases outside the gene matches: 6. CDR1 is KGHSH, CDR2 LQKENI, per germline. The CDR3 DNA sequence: TGTGCCAGCTCACCACAGGCTAGCGGGGATGATGAGCAGTTCTTC. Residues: CASSPQASGDDEQFF. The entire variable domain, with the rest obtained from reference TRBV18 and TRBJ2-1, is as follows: NAGVMQNPRHLVRRRGQEARLRCSPMKGHSHVYWYRQLPEEGLKFMVYLQKENIIDESGMPKERFSAEFPKEGPSILRIQQVVRGDSAAYFCASSPQASGDDEQFFGPGTRLTVL.

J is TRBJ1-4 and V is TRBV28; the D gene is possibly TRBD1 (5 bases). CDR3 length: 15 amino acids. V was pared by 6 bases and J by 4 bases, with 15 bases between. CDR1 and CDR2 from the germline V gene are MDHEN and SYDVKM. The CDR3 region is CASRPTSGGNEKLFF. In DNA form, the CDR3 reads TGTGCCAGCAGGCCCACCTCCGGGGGTAATGAAAAACTGTTTTTT. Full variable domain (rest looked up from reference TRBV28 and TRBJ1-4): DVKVTQSSRYLVKRTGEKVFLECVQDMDHENMFWYRQDPGLGLRLIYFSYDVKMKEKGDIPEGYSVSREKKERFSLILESASTNQTSMYLCASRPTSGGNEKLFFGSGTQLSVL.

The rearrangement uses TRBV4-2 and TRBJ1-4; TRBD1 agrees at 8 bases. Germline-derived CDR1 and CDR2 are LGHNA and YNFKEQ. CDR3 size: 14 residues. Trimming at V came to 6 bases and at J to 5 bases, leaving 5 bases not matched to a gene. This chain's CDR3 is CASRRQGRNEKLFF. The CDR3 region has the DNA TGTGCCAGCAGGCGACAGGGGAGAAATGAAAAACTGTTTTTT.

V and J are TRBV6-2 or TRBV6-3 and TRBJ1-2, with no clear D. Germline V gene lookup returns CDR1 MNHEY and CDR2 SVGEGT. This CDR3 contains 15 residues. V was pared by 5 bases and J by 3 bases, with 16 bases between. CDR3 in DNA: TGTGCCAGCAGTACTGGGAGATGGCGGGACTATGGCTACACCTTC. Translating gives CASSTGRWRDYGYTF.

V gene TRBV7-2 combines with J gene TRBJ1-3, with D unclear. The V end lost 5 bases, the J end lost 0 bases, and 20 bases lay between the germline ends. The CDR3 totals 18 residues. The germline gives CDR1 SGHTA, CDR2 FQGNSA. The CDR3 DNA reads TGTGCCAGCAGCCCCCTAATTATGGGTCCTATCTCTGGAAACACCATATATTTT. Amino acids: CASSPLIMGPISGNTIYF.

For the CDR3, the DNA is TGTGCCAGCAGCTTAGTGGATACGCAGTATTTT. Translation gives CASSLVDTQYF. The chain uses TRBV7-2 and TRBJ2-3; D remains ambiguous. The germline V gene has CDR1 SGHTA and CDR2 FQGNSA. V lost 1 base and J 6 bases, leaving 2 bases between the germline ends. There are 11 residues in the CDR3.

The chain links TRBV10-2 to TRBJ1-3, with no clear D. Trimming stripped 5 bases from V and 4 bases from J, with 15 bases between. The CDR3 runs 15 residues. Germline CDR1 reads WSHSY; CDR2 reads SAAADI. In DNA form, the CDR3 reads TGCGCCAGCAGTCAAGGACCTCCTCTAGGAAACACCATATATTTT. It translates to CASSQGPPLGNTIYF.

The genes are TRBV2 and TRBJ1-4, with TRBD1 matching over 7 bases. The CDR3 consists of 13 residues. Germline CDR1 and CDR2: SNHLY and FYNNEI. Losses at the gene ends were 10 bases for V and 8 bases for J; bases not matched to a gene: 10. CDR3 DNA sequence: TGTGCCATCAAACAGGGAGGGGGCGAAAAACTGTTTTTT. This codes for CAIKQGGGEKLFF.

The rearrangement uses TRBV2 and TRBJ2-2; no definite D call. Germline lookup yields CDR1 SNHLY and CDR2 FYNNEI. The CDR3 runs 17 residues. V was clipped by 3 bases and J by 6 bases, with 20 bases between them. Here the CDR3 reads CASSEIYSLMAPGELFF. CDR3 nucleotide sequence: TGTGCCAGCAGTGAGATCTACAGTCTAATGGCTCCCGGGGAGCTGTTTTTT.